One and the same sample provided the 10 T cell receptor beta chains below, sequenced in a study of metastatic and nonmetastatic thyroid tumors. From the PCR reads, TCRdb re-called clones with MiXCR. The sample records 6,000 or so clones, approximately 30% being singletons. Until they underwent thyroid surgery, no patient had received any treatment. The source material was adjacent normal tissue. Receptor source: a male donor with papillary thyroid cancer or a benign thyroid nodule (not recorded which). Some clones in this sample may be carry-over from other donors' samples.

The chain has TRBV2 and TRBJ1-1; TRBD1 agrees at 7 bases. The V gene end was trimmed by 6 bases and the J gene end by 1 base; junction bases not matched to a gene: 8. This CDR3 has 15 amino acids. The germline V gene has CDR1 SNHLY and CDR2 FYNNEI. Here the CDR3 DNA reads TGTGCCAGCAGAAGAGGGACAGTGAAGAACACTGAAGCTTTCTTT. Encoded protein: CASRRGTVKNTEAFF. The whole variable domain, filled in from reference TRBV2 and TRBJ1-1, reads EPEVTQTPSHQVTQMGQEVILRCVPISNHLYFYWYRQILGQKVEFLVSFYNNEISEKSEIFDDQFSVERPDGSNFTLKIRSTKLEDSAMYFCASRRGTVKNTEAFFGQGTRLTVV.

The chain employs TRBV2 and TRBJ2-6; D ambiguous. The V gene lost 4 bases and the J gene lost 1 base, with 5 bases spanning the gap. This CDR3 spans 14 amino acids. Germline CDR1 reads SNHLY; CDR2 reads FYNNEI. The CDR3 is CASSGLSGANVLTF. DNA of the CDR3: TGTGCCAGCAGTGGTCTGTCTGGGGCCAACGTCCTGACTTTC. The whole variable domain, remainder taken from reference TRBV2 and TRBJ2-6, is EPEVTQTPSHQVTQMGQEVILRCVPISNHLYFYWYRQILGQKVEFLVSFYNNEISEKSEIFDDQFSVERPDGSNFTLKIRSTKLEDSAMYFCASSGLSGANVLTFGAGSRLTVL.

This clone was detected a few times. The chain links TRBV6-1 to TRBJ2-7; D remains ambiguous. V was pared by 9 bases and J by 3 bases, with 18 bases between. The CDR3 runs 14 residues. From germline, CDR1 is MNHNS and CDR2 SASEGT. CDR3 amino acids: CASRRAQESYEQYF. CDR3 coding DNA: TGTGCCAGTCGTCGCGCCCAAGAAAGCTACGAGCAGTACTTC.

In this sample, this clone turned up once. J is TRBJ2-2 and V is TRBV7-3; 14 bases match TRBD2. Losses at the gene ends were 5 bases for V and 4 bases for J; bases not matched to a gene: 3. Germline CDR1 is SGHTA and CDR2 is FQGTGA. There are 16 residues in the CDR3. The CDR3 nucleotides read TGTGCCAGCAGCCCGGGGACTAGCGGGGGCACCGGGGAGCTGTTTTTT. Translating it yields CASSPGTSGGTGELFF. Filled out from reference TRBV7-3 and TRBJ2-2, the complete variable domain reads GAGVSQTPSNKVTEKGKYVELRCDPISGHTALYWYRQSLGQGPEFLIYFQGTGAADDSGLPNDRFFAVRPEGSVSTLKIQRTERGDSAVYLCASSPGTSGGTGELFFGEGSRLTVL.

This rearrangement joins TRBV20-1 to TRBJ1-3; 10 positions match TRBD1. V shed 3 bases and J 3 bases; nucleotides not matched to a gene: 11. CDR1 is DFQATT and CDR2 is SNEGSKA in the germline V gene (reference sequence). This CDR3 spans 17 amino acids. The CDR3 spells CSARGTGESTLGNTIYF. The CDR3 DNA reads TGCAGTGCTAGGGGGACAGGGGAATCGACTCTTGGAAACACCATATATTTT.

The rearrangement links TRBV6-1 to TRBJ1-1; 8 bases agree with TRBD1. There are 15 residues in the CDR3. From germline, CDR1 is MNHNS and CDR2 SASEGT. The V gene end was trimmed by 5 bases and the J gene end by 4 bases; junction bases not matched to a gene: 9. The CDR3 protein is CASSTEYRGATEAFF. In nucleotides, the CDR3 is TGTGCCAGCAGTACCGAATACAGGGGGGCCACTGAAGCTTTCTTT.

Only a few counts were recorded for this clone. In DNA, the CDR3 is TGTGCCAGCAGTGAAGACCGGTTCTACGAGCAGTACTTC. It is translated as CASSEDRFYEQYF. The chain uses TRBV2 and TRBJ2-7; D not certain. This CDR3 contains 13 residues. V was shortened by 1 base and J by 3 bases, with 7 bases between the two germline ends. Per the germline V gene, CDR1 is SNHLY and CDR2 is FYNNEI.

This clone was seen many times. This clone may be a read error of a much larger clone one base away. This specimen includes other DNA sequences encoding the same CDR3. V is TRBV10-3 and J is TRBJ2-7, with D maybe TRBD2 (6 bases). Germline CDR1 reads ENHRY; CDR2 reads SYGVKD. The CDR3 is 11 amino acids. CDR3 region: CASGLANEQYF. The CDR3 bases are TGTGCGTCGGGACTGGCTAACGAGCAGTACTTC.

In its sample, this clone was seen a few times. V and J are TRBV2 and TRBJ1-2, with 9 bases fitting TRBD1. The CDR3 has 15 residues. The V gene end was trimmed by 8 bases and the J gene end by 4 bases; junction bases not matched to a gene: 11. Germline V gene data show CDR1 as SNHLY and CDR2 as FYNNEI. Written as DNA, the CDR3 is TGTGCCAGCCAGGGTGGCGGACAGGGGCGCTATGGCTACACCTTC. The encoded protein is CASQGGGQGRYGYTF.

This clone counts as large (0.1 to 1%). The chain links TRBV19 to TRBJ2-6; no clear D. The germline V gene has CDR1 LNHDA and CDR2 SQIVND (reference sequence). CDR3 length: 14 amino acids. V lost 7 bases, J lost 7 bases, and 14 bases lay in between. Here the CDR3 DNA reads TGTGCCAGTATCCCCTGGGCAGGTGCCAACGTCCTGACTTTC. Its translation: CASIPWAGANVLTF.